This T cell receptor beta chain was recorded in a study of cytomegalovirus exposure and HLA in healthy donors (dated by TCRdb to about 2017). With respect to the entire study: In an earlier analysis of roughly 500 of the donors, less than 350 Gb of sequence data and roughly 100 million unique TCR beta sequences from 180 million or so T cells were reported. Among around 400 genotyped donors of the cohort, an average of approximately 200,000 unique TCR beta nucleotide sequences was sequenced per donor, of which about 18% were non-productive. In an earlier analysis of more than 550 of the donors, high-throughput TCR beta sequencing was used to judge whether each TCR beta V gene segment behaved as functional or pseudogenic. To predict cytomegalovirus infection status, the study brought together high-throughput TCR immunosequencing, statistical association of individual TCRs with disease status, and machine learning. The number of typed donors differed by locus: about 629-630 for A, B, C, DRB1 and DQB1; 500 to 550 for DQA1; some 610 for DPA1; and approximately 450 for DPB1. An early release that covered some 640 HLA-typed donors contained approximately 300 gigabases of sequencing data and 65 million to 100 million unique TCR sequences. The study aimed to test whether signatures of past pathogen exposure could be identified by cataloging public T cell receptors. HLA typing covered class I and class II loci at four-digit resolution. Alongside the repertoire data, information on donor age, sex, ethnicity and CMV serostatus was compiled. The T cell repertoires of under 750 subjects were profiled by immunosequencing and related to cytomegalovirus serostatus. All discovery cohort repertoires had been generated on a single sequencing platform. A separate validation cohort of roughly 110 different subjects was used in addition to the 666-subject first cohort. Of the 300 to 500 genotyped donors, 81% were placed in the genetic ancestry cluster associated with self-reported Caucasian donors. Because of strong linkage in the cohort, roughly 5 DR-DQ haplotypes were treated as single units for association and clustering. The later analysis used no new phenotypic data to find candidate immune exposures, relying instead on TCR beta sequences and their occurrence across donors. To study patterns of TCR occurrence, a later analysis re-analyzed previously published TCR beta repertoires from around 700 donors and added high-resolution HLA genotyping. A later genetic analysis used genome-wide SNP genotypes for about 60% of the roughly 700 donors, treating that subset as a discovery cohort. Study-wide findings and limitations: The study listed around 160 TCR beta chains as associated with cytomegalovirus. According to a later genetic analysis, donors in an Asian-associated ancestry cluster had fewer N-insertions in productive TCRs than the roughly 700-donor mean. Specific HLA alleles were associated with 15,000 to 20,000 TCR beta sequences at a false discovery rate of 0.05 in a later analysis. In a later genetic analysis, a missense DCLRE1C variant was associated with V-gene and J-gene trimming of TCR beta chains, and the association was replicated in an independent cohort. A later analysis reported that several top co-occurrence clusters appeared linked to parvovirus B19, influenza, CMV and Epstein-Barr virus. Compared with equally common non-associated chains, HLA-associated TCR beta chains in a later analysis were more clonally expanded and had lower generation probabilities. Cytomegalovirus status was reported to be diagnosed by the classifier with high specificity and sensitivity in both the original and validation cohorts. The only immune exposure information available for the cohort was CMV serostatus. Only TCR beta chains were sequenced in this cohort, and the absence of alpha or paired-chain data limited detectable features. Strong co-occurrence of HLA alleles, especially DR and DQ, made assigning TCR associations to individual alleles difficult. Broadly in line with IMGT annotations, most TCR beta V segments showed up in productive rearrangements about 90% or about 30% of the time in an earlier analysis of some 590 of the donors. Most CMV-associated TCR beta chains appeared to be HLA-restricted in a later analysis, and the HLA associations seemed to be driven largely by CMV exposure. Across donors, most TCR sequences were observed very rarely, whereas some public TCRs were present in many individuals. A further reported finding was that TCR beta sequences accurately predicted the HLA-A and HLA-B alleles for most subjects in the first cohort. Linkage disequilibrium might explain the correlated functional status among segregating V segments, but an unknown experimental factor could not be ruled out. According to the authors, the approach could potentially be generalized to other disease states and immunological phenotypes. According to a later analysis, TCR association rates differed among HLA loci, with DRB1 alleles showing the most associated TCRs and HLA-C alleles showing the fewest. Three of the identified cytomegalovirus-associated TCR beta chains were confirmed in vitro to be specific for cytomegalovirus antigens. Because HLA typing was unavailable for some donors at each locus, only the typed subset was used in association tests. Some IMGT-functional V segments, including TRBV6-2 and TRBV6-3, could not be told apart with the 87-base-pair reads, so those segments were excluded. Because counts were too low, 15 or so rarely observed V segments, including chromosome 9 orphons, were excluded from the earlier analysis of a few hundred of the donors. A cluster of highly shared sequence variants was judged likely to represent a technical artifact of the sequencing pipeline. Presence/absence analyses assumed roughly uniform sequencing depth across donors, an assumption that may not hold.

In total, roughly 670 healthy bone marrow donors made up the cohort. All cohort members were sampled while nominally healthy, although unrecorded immune exposures were likely present. The donor tested CMV seronegative and was one of the 352 seronegative cohort members. Each donor provided a peripheral blood sample, and peripheral blood mononuclear cells were used for TCR beta sequencing. The Qiagen DNeasy Blood Extraction Kit was used to extract genomic DNA from the blood cell samples. Receptors were amplified or captured by the immunoSEQ multiplex PCR assay. For the multiplex PCR, a mixture combining 60 forward primers for TCR Vbeta segments and 13 reverse primers for TCR Jbeta segments was used. The CDR3 region of rearranged TCR beta genes was amplified from genomic DNA by a multiplex PCR assay. The Illumina HiSeq System was used to sequence the amplified TCR beta libraries as 87-base-pair reads. In the original analysis: In a later analysis, tens of millions of unique TCR beta chains were counted across the approximately 640 repertoires, and roughly 11 million of these chains were shared by at least two donors. Raw reads were error-corrected and collapsed into unique sequences by a nearest-neighbor algorithm in which closely related sequences were merged to remove PCR and sequencing errors. CDR3 sequences were aligned to IMGT reference sequences to assign V, D and J gene segments. For a sequence to be retained, at least a six-nucleotide match to both a V gene segment and a J gene segment was required. A rearrangement counted as productive if the CDR3 had no stop codons and remained in frame with V and J, and every other rearrangement counted as non-productive. CDR3 was defined according to IMGT convention as the region running from the second conserved V-encoded cysteine to the conserved J-encoded phenylalanine. The earlier analysis of about 620 of the donors excluded sequences that lacked an unambiguous match to a single V gene segment. An earlier analysis of a few hundred of the donors called V segments functional above 56.7% productive rearrangements and segregating when the between-donor standard deviation exceeded 5%. A statistical classification framework was developed to diagnose cytomegalovirus status using the catalog of TCR beta chain sequences. In a later analysis, V and J genes were assigned by comparing TCR nucleotide sequences against IMGT/GENE-DB human TR gene sequences. The TCRdist pipeline was used in a later analysis to assign CDR3 sequences and most-parsimonious VDJ recombination scenarios. In a later analysis, every TCR beta chain was defined by the combination of its CDR3 amino acid sequence and its V-gene family, and reads without a unique V-gene family were dropped. To address suspected cross-contamination and a sequencing artifact, a later analysis removed around 590 highly shared, low-generation-probability nucleotide sequences. A later analysis calculated a clonal expansion index for each public chain from normalized within-repertoire ranks of inferred template counts. In a later analysis, generation probabilities were computed with a VDJ recombination model fitted to out-of-frame rearrangements, and the resulting probabilities were checked against IGoR. A later analysis scored TCR-TCR, TCR-HLA and TCR-CMV co-occurrence with hypergeometric tests, applying a repertoire-size bias correction to TCR pairs. To estimate false discovery rates, a later analysis permuted the HLA or CMV assignments 20 times. In a later analysis, co-occurring TCRs were grouped with DBSCAN, and TCRdist sequence similarity was added when clustering was performed within HLA-allele-positive subsets. Co-occurrence clustering excluded repertoires with fewer than 30,000 or more than 120,000 public chains, plus five with anomalous nucleotide sharing. TCRdb provides this immuneACCESS table in a form limited to in-frame rearrangements. Some clones are lacking; in checked studies, under half of them reflect an unresolved V gene, and why the rest are absent is not known. The V and J calls and the clone size are those of that table, but D and trimming were determined from the DNA. This sample is represented by 45,000 to 60,000 clones; 60% to 75% of them were singletons. More than 9% of the sample rests with the top ten.

Note on this clone: This receptor's antigen is unknown. Per-base quality was not reported, and no clone a single base away is much larger than it.

Looking up the germline V gene yields CDR1 SGHRS and CDR2 YFSETQ. Ends trimmed: V by 5 bases, J by 6 bases; bases unmatched to a gene: 11. The CDR3 numbers 15 residues from cysteine through phenylalanine. Just the 45-base CDR3 DNA is kept, in frame starting at base 1. The receptor was derived from a woman aged 45-60 years in good health and CMV-seronegative. Sequencing used PBMCs. The chain was built from TRBV5-1 and TRBJ2-3; the central 8 bases match TRBD2. The DNA is TGCGCCAGCAGGGGGACCCCCCCGGGAGGGGATACGCAGTATTTT. Translated, it gives CASRGTPPGGDTQYF.